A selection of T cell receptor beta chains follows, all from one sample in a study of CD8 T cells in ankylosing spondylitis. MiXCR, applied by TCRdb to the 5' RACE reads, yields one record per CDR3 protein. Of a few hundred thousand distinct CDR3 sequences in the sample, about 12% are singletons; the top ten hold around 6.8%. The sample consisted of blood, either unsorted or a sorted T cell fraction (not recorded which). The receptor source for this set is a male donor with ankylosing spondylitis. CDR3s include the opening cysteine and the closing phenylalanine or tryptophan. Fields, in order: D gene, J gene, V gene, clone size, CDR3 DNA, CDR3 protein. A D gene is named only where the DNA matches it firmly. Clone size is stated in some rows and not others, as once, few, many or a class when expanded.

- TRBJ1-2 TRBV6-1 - TGTGCCAGCAAGACCGGGACCGCAAACTATGGCTACACCTTC CASKTGTANYGYTF
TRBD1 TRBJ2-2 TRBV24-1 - TGTGCCACCAGTGATGCCGGGACAGGGGTCGGCGGGGAGCTGTTTTTT CATSDAGTGVGGELFF
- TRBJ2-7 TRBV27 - TGTGCCAGCACCCCCAAAGGAGATAACGCGCAGTACTTC CASTPKGDNAQYF
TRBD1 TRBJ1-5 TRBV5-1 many TGCGCCAGCAGCTCACAGGGGGGCAATCAGCCCCAGCATTTT CASSSQGGNQPQHF
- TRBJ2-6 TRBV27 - TGTGCCAGCACTAACTCTGGGGCCAACGTCCTGACTTTC CASTNSGANVLTF
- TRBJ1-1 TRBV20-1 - TGCAGTGCAACCTATGTGACAATGTCGGACACTGAAGCTTTCTTT CSATYVTMSDTEAFF
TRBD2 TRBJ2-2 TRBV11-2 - TGTGCCAGCAGCCCTCGAGGGCTAGCGGGAGCGAACACCGGGGAGCTGTTTTTT CASSPRGLAGANTGELFF
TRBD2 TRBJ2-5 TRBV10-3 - TGTGCCATCAGTTCCAGGCCCCTCACTAGCGGGAAAGAGACCCAGTACTTC CAISSRPLTSGKETQYF
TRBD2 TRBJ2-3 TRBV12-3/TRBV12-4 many TGTGCCAGCAGTTCGACTAGCGGGAGGGAGTGGGATACGCAGTATTTT CASSSTSGREWDTQYF
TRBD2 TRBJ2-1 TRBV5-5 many TGTGCCAGCAGCTCCAGACTAGCGCTTAGCTCCTACAATGAGCAGTTCTTC CASSSRLALSSYNEQFF
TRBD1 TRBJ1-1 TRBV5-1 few TGCGCCAGCAGGGACACAACAGGGGGCGTTGAAGCTTTCTTT CASRDTTGGVEAFF
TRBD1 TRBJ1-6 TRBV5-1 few TGCGCCAGCAGCGCCACAGGGGGTAGTGATTCACCCCTCCACTTT CASSATGGSDSPLHF
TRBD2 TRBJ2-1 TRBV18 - TGTGCCAGCTCACCACCGGCGGGAGGCACCTACAATGAGCAGTTCTTC CASSPPAGGTYNEQFF
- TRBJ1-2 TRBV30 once TGTGCCTGGAGTGTAGGACAAGGGATCAATGGCTACACCTTC CAWSVGQGINGYTF
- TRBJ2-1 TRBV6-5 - TGTGCCAGCAGTACGCGACGGAGTAGCCGTATGAATGAGCAGTTCTTC CASSTRRSSRMNEQFF
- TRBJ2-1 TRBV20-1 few TGCAGTGCTAGTTCTTTGTTTGGTGATGAGCAGTTCTTC CSASSLFGDEQFF
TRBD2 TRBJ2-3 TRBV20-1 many TGCAGTGCTAGAGATCCGAATAGCGGGGAGGGGGATACGCAGTATTTT CSARDPNSGEGDTQYF
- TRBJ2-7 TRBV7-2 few TGTGCCAGCAGCTTAGTGGGACTCCGGGTGGAAGAGCAGTACTTC CASSLVGLRVEEQYF
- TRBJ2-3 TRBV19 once TGTGCCAGTAGTATCCCACAGAGCACAGATACGCAGTATTTT CASSIPQSTDTQYF
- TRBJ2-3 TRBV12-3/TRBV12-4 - TGTGCCAGCAGTTTAGCTGGGGGGGCAGAAGATACGCAGTATTTT CASSLAGGAEDTQYF
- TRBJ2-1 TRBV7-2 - TGTGCCAGCAGCTTAGGGGTTGGTAGCGAGGAGCAGTTCTTC CASSLGVGSEEQFF
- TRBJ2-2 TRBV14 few TGTGCCAGCAGCCAAGATTTGGGATTTTACACCGGGGAGCTGTTTTTT CASSQDLGFYTGELFF
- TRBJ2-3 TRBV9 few TGTGCCAGCAGCGTTGGGCAGACAGATACGCAGTATTTT CASSVGQTDTQYF
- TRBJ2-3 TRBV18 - TGTGCCAGCTCACCTCAAGGCGATTACACAGATACGCAGTATTTT CASSPQGDYTDTQYF
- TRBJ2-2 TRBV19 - TGTGCCAGTAGTATACCGGGCATCACCGGGGAGCTGTTTTTT CASSIPGITGELFF
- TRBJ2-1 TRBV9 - TGTGCCAGCAGTGCGGTCCTCAATGAGCAGTTCTTC CASSAVLNEQFF
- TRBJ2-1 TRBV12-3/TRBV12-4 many TGTGCCAGCAGTGGACCATACAATGAGCAGTTCTTC CASSGPYNEQFF
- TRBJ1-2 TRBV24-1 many TGTGCCACCAGTGACTCCTTATATGGCTACACCTTC CATSDSLYGYTF
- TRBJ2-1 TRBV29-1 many TGCAGCGGCGATGACTTGGGGTACCACAATGAGCAGTTCTTC CSGDDLGYHNEQFF
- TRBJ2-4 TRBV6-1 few TGTGCCAGCAGTGAAGGGCCCTGGACTTCTTACAAAAACATTCAGTACTTC CASSEGPWTSYKNIQYF
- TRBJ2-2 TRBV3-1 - TGTGCCAGCACTCAAGGCCAGAACACCGGGGAGCTGTTTTTT CASTQGQNTGELFF